This TCR beta chain was documented in a study of blood T cell repertoires in COVID-19. Study information: T cells, B-cell-depleted T cells, or PBMCs provided the cDNA or gDNA that served as material.

The cohort comprised adults aged about 18 to 100 years residing in under 30 US areas. In germline, CDR1 is LNHDA, CDR2 SQIVND (reference sequence). CDR3 length equals 15 residues. Trimming took 8 bases from V and 2 from J; bases not matched to a gene: 9. The repertoire was sequenced with immunoSEQ multiplex PCR; TCRdb's copy has only in-frame clones and lacks some. The repertoire has over 250,000 clones, more than 75% of them found once; the top ten carry approximately 2%. The sequenced sample was PBMCs or T cells enriched from blood (not recorded which). The sequence derives from a woman aged 60-75 years in a cohort exposed to, infected with or recovered from COVID-19 (not recorded which). The rearrangement links TRBV19 to TRBJ2-5, with TRBD1 matching over 9 bases. CDR3 sequence: CASLAGQGRQETQYF. In DNA form, the CDR3 reads TGTGCCAGTTTAGCAGGACAGGGGCGGCAAGAGACCCAGTACTTC.